What follows are 26 T cell receptor beta chains derived from one specimen sequenced in a study of cytomegalovirus exposure and HLA in healthy donors. The PCR made use of 60 Vbeta and 13 Jbeta primers. Profiling relied on immunoSEQ multiplex PCR, and the TCRdb table lists in-frame clones only, not all of them. The sample includes around 80,000 clones, roughly 78% of them seen just once. Input material: PBMCs. Every receptor here comes from a man aged 35 to 55 in good health and CMV-seronegative.

A single count supports this clone. The J gene is TRBJ2-1, the V gene TRBV7-3, with D possibly being TRBD2 (6 bases). Deletions cut 5 bases from V and 0 bases from J, with 11 bases between. Germline CDR1 and CDR2: SGHTA and FQGTGA. This CDR3 region has 15 residues. The CDR3 DNA reads TGTGCCAGCAGCCCCACTAGCAGCTCCTACAATGAGCAGTTCTTC. Translated, it gives CASSPTSSSYNEQFF.

This clone was picked up one time. This sequence joins TRBV27 and TRBJ2-3; TRBD2 matches 7 bases. With 3 bases clipped from V and 7 bases from J, the junction kept 10 bases outside the gene matches. CDR3 length equals 15 residues. Germline V gene data show CDR1 as MNHEY and CDR2 as SMNVEV (reference sequence). CDR3 amino acids: CASSLEAGPSNTQYF. The CDR3 DNA follows: TGTGCCAGCAGTTTGGAAGCGGGGCCATCCAATACGCAGTATTTT.

The chain has TRBV6-5 and TRBJ1-5, with D uncertain. Trimming took off 5 bases at V and 2 bases at J, with 7 bases between the two ends. The CDR3 length is 13 residues. Germline-derived CDR1 and CDR2 are MNHEY and SVGAGI. The CDR3 sequence: CASSQWRNQPQHF. The CDR3 DNA is TGTGCCAGCAGTCAATGGCGCAATCAGCCCCAGCATTTT.

V gene TRBV6-5 combines with J gene TRBJ1-3, with 7 nucleotides matching TRBD1. The ends lost 6 bases at V and 4 bases at J; junction bases unmatched: 0. Germline V gene data show CDR1 as MNHEY and CDR2 as SVGAGI. The CDR3 contains 12 residues. The CDR3 DNA reads as TGTGCCAGCAGGGGACAGGGAAACACCATATATTTT. Encoded protein: CASRGQGNTIYF.

This clone was picked up one time. The rearrangement links TRBV5-1 to TRBJ2-7, with a weak D call TRBD2 (6 bases). The CDR3 spans 14 residues. Germline V lookup: CDR1 SGHRS, CDR2 YFSETQ. With 0 bases removed from V and 5 bases from J, the gap between germline ends came to 12 bases. CDR3 nucleotides: TGCGCCAGCAGCTTGGTTGAGGGGAGGCACGAGCAGTACTTC. This sequence encodes CASSLVEGRHEQYF.

The rearrangement uses TRBV11-2 and TRBJ1-5; 10 bases are shared with TRBD1. Per germline, CDR1 SGHAT and CDR2 FQNNGV. V lost 1 base, J lost 10 bases, and 4 bases stayed unmatched. This CDR3 region has 14 residues. In DNA, the CDR3 is TGTGCCAGCAGCTTAGGACAGGGGGCATCTCCCCAGCATTTT. This translates into CASSLGQGASPQHF.

The chain is built from TRBV27 and TRBJ2-7; 8 nucleotides match TRBD2. V trimming: 4 bases; J trimming: 9 bases; junction bases outside the gene matches: 8. CDR1 MNHEY and CDR2 SMNVEV come from the germline V gene (reference sequence). The CDR3 contains 13 residues. CDR3 bases: TGTGCCAGCAGTTCTTCCAGGGCGGGGGGGCAGTACTTC. Protein product: CASSSSRAGGQYF.

The chain is built from TRBV7-2 and TRBJ2-7; D is possibly TRBD2 (5 bases). V lost 2 bases and J 1 base, leaving 15 bases between the germline ends. The CDR3 consists of 16 residues. Germline values: CDR1 SGHTA, CDR2 FQGNSA. The CDR3, as DNA: TGTGCCAGCAGCTTACTCGCTAGCCGGTCGTCCTACGAGCAGTACTTC. It encodes CASSLLASRSSYEQYF.

Here the CDR3 DNA reads TGTGCCTGGGCCAAGCGTCGGGCAGATACGCAGTATTTT. It yields the protein CAWAKRRADTQYF. The chain carries TRBV30 and TRBJ2-3, with D uncertain. In germline, CDR1 is GTSNPN, CDR2 SVGIG (reference sequence). The CDR3 is 13 amino acids. V lost 5 bases and J lost 4, with 13 bases in between.

V gene TRBV28 combines with J gene TRBJ1-3; D remains unclear. This CDR3 is 14 amino acids long. V dropped 3 bases and J dropped 2 bases, with 8 bases sitting between them. Germline V gene data show CDR1 as MDHEN and CDR2 as SYDVKM. Written as DNA, the CDR3 is TGTGCCAGCAGTTTCCTTGACACTGGAAACACCATATATTTT. Translation: CASSFLDTGNTIYF.

This chain's CDR3 is CASSPRSYEQYF. In DNA form, the CDR3 reads TGTGCCAGCAGCCCCCGGAGCTACGAGCAGTACTTC. The V gene is TRBV7-9, the J gene TRBJ2-7; D gene unclear. CDR1 is SEHNR and CDR2 is FQNEAQ in the germline V gene (reference sequence). V lost 5 bases to trimming and J lost 3 bases, with 8 bases between them. This CDR3 comprises 12 residues.

The chain has TRBV7-2 and TRBJ1-5; 7 nucleotides align to TRBD1. The germline V gene has CDR1 SGHTA and CDR2 FQGNSA. CDR3 length equals 14 residues. The junction had 7 bases not matched to a gene; V was cut back by 5 bases and J by 6 bases. CDR3 DNA sequence: TGTGCCAGCAGCCCTGGGACAGTCCGTCAGCCCCAGCATTTT. This translates into CASSPGTVRQPQHF. Full variable domain (rest looked up from reference TRBV7-2 and TRBJ1-5): GAGVSQSPSNKVTEKGKDVELRCDPISGHTALYWYRQSLGQGLEFLIYFQGNSAPDKSGLPSDRFSAERTGGSVSTLTIQRTQQEDSAVYLCASSPGTVRQPQHFGDGTRLSIL.

This clone was counted a single time. CDR3 protein: CASSERGKGTPGRAGELFF. The CDR3 DNA sequence: TGTGCCAGCAGCGAGAGGGGAAAAGGGACCCCCGGGAGGGCCGGGGAGCTGTTTTTT. The chain joins TRBV9 to TRBJ2-2; 8 bases map to TRBD2. Germline trimming cut 3 bases from V and 6 bases from J; bases unmatched to any gene: 19. CDR3 size: 19 residues. Germline V CDR1 and CDR2: SGDLS, YYNGEE.

V gene TRBV27 combines with J gene TRBJ2-3, with D possibly matching TRBD2 (5 bases). The germline V gene has CDR1 MNHEY and CDR2 SMNVEV (reference sequence). V was pared by 6 bases and J by 0 bases, with 22 bases between. The CDR3 spans 18 residues. The CDR3 nucleotides are TGTGCCAGCAGGTCTTCCTCGGACGGCTGGACTAGCACAGATACGCAGTATTTT. Encoded protein: CASRSSSDGWTSTDTQYF.

The gene calls are TRBV5-1 and TRBJ1-1; D is possibly TRBD1 (6 bases). CDR1 and CDR2 (germline): SGHRS, YFSETQ. The CDR3 length is 14 residues. V lost 4 bases and J 8 bases, leaving 18 bases between the germline ends. In DNA form, the CDR3 reads TGCGCCAGCAGCCGGGTCGGGGGGCAGATAGAAGCTTTCTTT. It specifies CASSRVGGQIEAFF.

The chain couples TRBV30 to TRBJ2-2, with a weak D call TRBD1 (5 bases). Germline CDR1 is GTSNPN and CDR2 is SVGIG (reference sequence). Trimming removed 0 bases from V and 4 bases from J, with 9 bases in between. This CDR3 spans 14 amino acids. This chain's CDR3 is CAWSVLRGTGELFF. The DNA for the CDR3 is TGTGCCTGGAGTGTACTTAGGGGCACCGGGGAGCTGTTTTTT.

The chain has TRBV9 and TRBJ2-1, with TRBD2 matching 8 bases. Germline CDR1 is SGDLS and CDR2 is YYNGEE. The CDR3 spans 15 residues. V gave up 3 bases and J gave up 4 bases; unmatched junction bases: 6. CDR3 bases: TGTGCCAGCAGCGAGAGCGGGAGTAGGTACAATGAGCAGTTCTTC. Encoded protein: CASSESGSRYNEQFF.

This chain joins TRBV7-9 and TRBJ2-3; 9 bases agree with TRBD2. Germline-derived CDR1 and CDR2 are SEHNR and FQNEAQ (reference sequence). CDR3 length: 16 residues. The junction had 7 bases not matched to a gene; V was cut back by 6 bases and J by 0 bases. The CDR3, as DNA: TGTGCCAGCAGTTCAAGCGGGGGGCCGAGCACAGATACGCAGTATTTT. Translation gives CASSSSGGPSTDTQYF.

The rearrangement uses TRBV4-3 and TRBJ2-7; 8 bases are a match to TRBD1. The CDR3 has 14 amino acids. J gave up 4 bases and V 1 base, and 3 bases lay outside the gene matches. Germline V gene sequence: CDR1 LGHNA, CDR2 YSLEER. The CDR3 DNA reads TGCGCCAGCAGCCAAGCCAGGGGGCTTTACGAGCAGTACTTC. Translating gives CASSQARGLYEQYF.

The CDR3 region has the DNA TGTGCCAGCAGCAACTCCAGGGGCGGGGGGACCCAGTACTTC. Encoded protein: CASSNSRGGGTQYF. The chain combines TRBV21-1 with TRBJ2-5; TRBD2 is taken as the D call from the table, unchecked against the DNA. TRBV21-1 is a recognized pseudogene. This CDR3 has 14 residues.

Here the CDR3 reads CASSLGAGVDEQYF. CDR3 coding DNA: TGTGCCAGCAGCTTAGGGGCAGGCGTCGACGAGCAGTACTTC. The rearrangement joins TRBV11-3 to TRBJ2-7, with D hard to call. V was cut by 1 base and J by 5 bases, with 12 bases left in between. The CDR3 runs to 14 residues. Germline CDR1 SGHNT, CDR2 YENEEA.

The chain employs TRBV4-2 and TRBJ2-2; 7 nucleotides line up with TRBD1. J gave up 4 bases and V 4 bases, and 12 bases lay outside the gene matches. This CDR3 comprises 17 residues. Looked up from germline, CDR1 is LGHNA and CDR2 is YNFKEQ. The CDR3 loop is CASSPRDGTEVTGELFF. The CDR3, as DNA: TGTGCCAGCAGCCCTCGGGACGGGACAGAAGTCACCGGGGAGCTGTTTTTT.

The V gene is TRBV4-2, the J gene TRBJ1-2; 12 bases are shared with TRBD1. This CDR3 spans 16 amino acids. J was trimmed by 8 bases and V by 1 base; bases with no gene match: 8. Germline-derived CDR1 and CDR2 are LGHNA and YNFKEQ. CDR3 protein: CASSQGGQGALRGYTF. In nucleotides, the CDR3 is TGTGCCAGCAGCCAAGGGGGACAGGGGGCTTTACGAGGCTACACCTTC.

This clone was recorded once. The chain has TRBV27 and TRBJ2-2, with D possibly matching TRBD1 (6 bases). CDR1 is MNHEY, CDR2 SMNVEV, per germline (reference sequence). V dropped 5 bases and J dropped 5 bases, with 18 bases sitting between them. This CDR3 is built from 16 residues. DNA for the CDR3: TGTGCCAGCAGTCTTCTGGGGACACTCTTGACCGGGGAGCTGTTTTTT. This encodes CASSLLGTLLTGELFF.

Only a few counts were recorded for this clone. The rearrangement uses TRBV30 and TRBJ1-2; D is possibly TRBD1 (5 bases). V lost 2 bases and J 5 bases, leaving 9 bases between the germline ends. The germline V gene encodes CDR1 GTSNPN and CDR2 SVGIG (reference sequence). CDR3 length: 12 residues. The CDR3 DNA sequence: TGTGCCTGGAGTCCACAGGCTTATGGCTACACCTTC. It codes for CAWSPQAYGYTF.

The rearrangement links TRBV30 to TRBJ2-1; possibly TRBD2 for D (5 bases). With 0 bases removed from V and 5 bases from J, the gap between germline ends came to 17 bases. CDR3 length: 16 residues. Germline CDR1 is GTSNPN and CDR2 is SVGIG (reference sequence). The CDR3 nucleotides read TGTGCCTGGAGTGTTGGACGGGATCGGTTTCACAATGAGCAGTTCTTC. It codes for CAWSVGRDRFHNEQFF.